The 28 T cell receptor beta chains reported below all come from one sample, sequenced in a study of T cells after yellow fever vaccination. Using its own MiXCR run on the 5' RACE reads, TCRdb lists one record per CDR3 protein. The sample lists a few hundred thousand distinct CDR3 sequences, 10% to 15% occurring once. This sample comprised CD4+ T cells sorted from PBMCs, obtained 45 days after the yellow fever booster vaccination. The receptors stem from a man in his thirties or forties who received the YFV17D yellow fever vaccine.

The chain carries TRBV9 and TRBJ2-1; D may be TRBD2 (5 bases). V was trimmed by 4 bases and J by 10 bases, leaving 21 bases between them. From germline, CDR1 is SGDLS and CDR2 YYNGEE. The CDR3 contains 15 residues. CDR3 coding DNA: TGTGCCAGCAGCACCGCGGGCCCTAGAGGTAGGGAGCAGTTCTTC. It is translated as CASSTAGPRGREQFF.

The CDR3 sequence: CASTKSGTYEQYF. CDR3 sequence (DNA): TGTGCCAGCACCAAGTCGGGAACCTACGAGCAGTACTTC. J is TRBJ2-7 and V is TRBV7-2; D may be TRBD2 (5 bases). The CDR3 runs 13 residues. Between the trimmed V and J ends, which lost 7 bases and 2 bases, there was a span of 12 bases. Germline assignment: CDR1 SGHTA and CDR2 FQGNSA.

V is TRBV5-1 and J is TRBJ2-5; no reliable D call. Looked up from germline, CDR1 is SGHRS and CDR2 is YFSETQ. The length of the CDR3 is 14 residues. V gave up 0 bases and J gave up 5 bases, with 11 bases separating them. The CDR3 region has the DNA TGCGCCAGCAGCTTGGGGGCTATCGGGGAGACCCAGTACTTC. Protein product: CASSLGAIGETQYF.

The genes are TRBV2 and TRBJ2-3; D perhaps matches TRBD1 (6 bases). Germline assignment: CDR1 SNHLY and CDR2 FYNNEI. V lost 2 bases and J 8 bases, leaving 17 bases between the germline ends. The CDR3 is made up of 15 amino acids. The CDR3 loop reads CASSEQRTESATQYF. The DNA of the CDR3 is TGTGCCAGCAGTGAACAGCGGACAGAAAGCGCTACGCAGTATTTT.

The DNA of the CDR3 is TGTGCCAGCTCCCAAGATCGCCCCGGGACACCCTTCTCCTACGAGCAGTACTTC. It is translated as CASSQDRPGTPFSYEQYF. The V call is TRBV3-1, the J call TRBJ2-7; the D gene is possibly TRBD1 (6 bases). V was clipped by 8 bases and J by 0 bases, with 26 bases between them. Germline CDR1 reads LGHDT; CDR2 reads YNNKEL (reference sequence). The CDR3 covers 18 residues.

This clonotype was recorded a few times. V usage is TRBV7-3 and J usage is TRBJ2-1; 7 positions agree with TRBD2. The CDR3 is 15 amino acids. Germline V gene sequence: CDR1 SGHTA, CDR2 FQGTGA. The junction had 12 bases not matched to a gene; V was cut back by 4 bases and J by 9 bases. The CDR3, as DNA: TGTGCCAGCAGCTCCCCCGGTGGACGCGGGGGTGAGCAGTTCTTC. This sequence encodes CASSSPGGRGGEQFF.

The table lists this clonotype with many counts. The chain combines TRBV7-2 with TRBJ2-1; TRBD1 matches at 8 bases. V lost 1 base to trimming and J lost 2 bases; unmatched junction nucleotides: 1. Germline CDR1 reads SGHTA; CDR2 reads FQGNSA. CDR3 length: 15 residues. The CDR3 nucleotides read TGTGCCAGCAGCTTAGGACAGGGGCCCTACAATGAGCAGTTCTTC. Amino acid sequence: CASSLGQGPYNEQFF.

This clonotype has ten or more counts. The rearrangement uses TRBV20-1 and TRBJ1-5; no definite D call. CDR1 and CDR2 from the germline V gene are DFQATT and SNEGSKA (reference sequence). V was pared by 3 bases and J by 2 bases, with 8 bases between. The CDR3 covers 13 residues. The CDR3 DNA follows: TGCAGTGCTAGGAGGCAGGGCAATCAGCCCCAGCATTTT. Protein product: CSARRQGNQPQHF.

This clonotype turned up a few times. The chain links TRBV20-1 to TRBJ2-3; D ambiguous. V was shortened by 1 base and J by 2 bases, with 13 bases between the two germline ends. Germline V gene lookup returns CDR1 DFQATT and CDR2 SNEGSKA (reference sequence). The CDR3 is 15 residues long. The CDR3 here is CSARAGNTPTDTQYF. As DNA, the CDR3 is TGCAGTGCTAGAGCTGGTAACACCCCCACAGATACGCAGTATTTT.

This chain uses TRBV6-5 with TRBJ2-5; D may be TRBD1 or TRBD2 (5 bases each). The germline V and J ends were trimmed by 0 bases and 4 bases, with 15 bases remaining between them. CDR1 and CDR2 (germline): MNHEY, SVGAGI. There are 16 residues in the CDR3. Written as DNA, the CDR3 is TGTGCCAGCAGTTACTCGAGGGGAGTGAAGCGAGAGACCCAGTACTTC. Its protein is CASSYSRGVKRETQYF.

This clonotype was recorded at least ten times. The genes are TRBV20-1 and TRBJ1-1; 9 bases are a match to TRBD1. Germline assignment: CDR1 DFQATT and CDR2 SNEGSKA (reference sequence). This CDR3 region has 13 residues. The trim removed 5 bases at V and 1 base at J, leaving 2 bases unmatched. The CDR3 reads CSAGGQGNTEAFF. The CDR3 DNA is TGCAGTGCTGGGGGACAGGGGAACACTGAAGCTTTCTTT.

There are a few counts of this clonotype. Here the CDR3 reads CASSPSRGPAFF. For the CDR3, the DNA is TGTGCCAGCAGCCCCAGCAGGGGCCCGGCTTTCTTT. V is TRBV3-1 and J is TRBJ1-1; D is perhaps TRBD1 (6 bases). Germline lookup yields CDR1 LGHDT and CDR2 YNNKEL (reference sequence). The V end was cut by 4 bases, the J end by 11 bases, with 14 bases between. CDR3 length: 12 residues.

This sequence joins TRBV5-1 and TRBJ1-1; D not resolved. The CDR3 runs to 13 residues. Trimming cost V 0 bases and J 7 bases, with 10 bases left between them. Germline CDR1 reads SGHRS; CDR2 reads YFSETQ. CDR3 loop: CASSLGDFGEAFF. The CDR3 coding sequence is TGCGCCAGCAGCTTGGGTGACTTTGGTGAAGCTTTCTTT. The entire variable domain, with the rest obtained from reference TRBV5-1 and TRBJ1-1, is as follows: KAGVTQTPRYLIKTRGQQVTLSCSPISGHRSVSWYQQTPGQGLQFLFEYFSETQRNKGNFPGRFSGRQFSNSRSEMNVSTLELGDSALYLCASSLGDFGEAFFGQGTRLTVV.

There are a few counts of this clonotype. The V call is TRBV15, the J call TRBJ2-7; D remains unclear. This CDR3 region has 13 residues. The ends were cut back, 3 bases at V and 3 bases at J, with 9 bases in the middle. From germline, CDR1 is LNHNV and CDR2 YYDKDF (reference sequence). CDR3 in amino acids: CATSSGYIYEQYF. The CDR3 DNA reads TGTGCCACCAGCAGCGGGTACATCTACGAGCAGTACTTC.

V is TRBV20-1 and J is TRBJ2-7, with 11 bases fitting TRBD1. Germline CDR1 and CDR2: DFQATT and SNEGSKA (reference sequence). The J segment lost 6 bases and the V segment lost 8 bases, leaving 9 bases of the junction unmatched. The CDR3 totals 13 residues. The CDR3 sequence is CSLGGTGGLEQYF. CDR3 bases: TGCAGTCTCGGCGGGACAGGGGGTCTCGAGCAGTACTTC.

This clonotype was seen more than once but under ten times. The V call is TRBV12-3 or TRBV12-4, the J call TRBJ1-5; TRBD1 agrees at 10 bases. V shed 3 bases and J 3 bases; nucleotides not matched to a gene: 2. The CDR3 is 15 amino acids. The CDR3: CASSFGTGDNQPQHF. As DNA, the CDR3 is TGTGCCAGCAGTTTCGGGACAGGGGACAATCAGCCCCAGCATTTT.

This clonotype showed up just a few times. The V gene is TRBV4-3, the J gene TRBJ2-7, with 9 nucleotides matching TRBD1. The germline gives CDR1 LGHNA, CDR2 YSLEER. CDR3 length: 15 residues. Germline trimming cut 4 bases from V and 4 bases from J; bases unmatched to any gene: 8. This CDR3 reads CASSRRQGGEYEQYF. CDR3 in DNA: TGCGCCAGCAGCCGCCGACAGGGGGGAGAGTACGAGCAGTACTTC.

The V call is TRBV7-9, the J call TRBJ2-5; D may be TRBD1 (5 bases). The germline V gene has CDR1 SEHNR and CDR2 FQNEAQ (reference sequence). The CDR3 is made up of 14 amino acids. V was cut by 7 bases and J by 3 bases, with 15 bases left in between. The CDR3 DNA follows: TGTGCCAGCACCTCTAGACAGCCAGAAGAGACCCAGTACTTC. It specifies CASTSRQPEETQYF.

This sequence joins TRBV7-9 and TRBJ2-6; D not resolved. CDR3 length: 15 residues. Germline V CDR1 and CDR2: SEHNR, FQNEAQ (reference sequence). The V end was cut by 5 bases, the J end by 2 bases, with 10 bases between. DNA of the CDR3: TGTGCCAGCAGCAAAGACCTACCTGGGGCCAACGTCCTGACTTTC. This gives the protein CASSKDLPGANVLTF.

The V and J genes are TRBV12-5 and TRBJ2-1; 8 bases fit TRBD2. CDR1 LGHNT and CDR2 FRNRAP come from the germline V gene. This CDR3 has 18 amino acids. J was trimmed by 5 bases and V by 7 bases; bases with no gene match: 19. CDR3 in DNA: TGTGCTAGTGCCGAAAGCCTTGTCAGCGGGAGTTCCCACAATGAGCAGTTCTTC. Its translation is CASAESLVSGSSHNEQFF.

The genes are TRBV3-1 and TRBJ2-7; no clear D. Germline-derived CDR1 and CDR2 are LGHDT and YNNKEL (reference sequence). Deletions cut 1 base from V and 6 bases from J, with 10 bases between. CDR3 length equals 13 residues. The CDR3 coding sequence is TGTGCCAGCAGCCAAGGAATGGAACTCGAGCAGTACTTC. Amino acid sequence: CASSQGMELEQYF.

This clonotype was observed a few times. The V gene is TRBV20-1, the J gene TRBJ1-1; unclear D gene. The CDR3 runs 13 residues. CDR1 and CDR2 (germline): DFQATT, SNEGSKA (reference sequence). The V gene lost 5 bases and the J gene lost 8 bases, with 18 bases spanning the gap. The CDR3 nucleotides read TGCAGTGCTCCCGGGCGGACGGTGGTGGAAGCTTTCTTT. It is translated as CSAPGRTVVEAFF.

This chain joins TRBV12-3 or TRBV12-4 and TRBJ2-1; D unresolved. The V end was cut by 7 bases, the J end by 7 bases, with 8 bases between. There are 11 residues in the CDR3. Written as DNA, the CDR3 is TGTGCCAGCACCCTCTGGAATGAGCAGTTCTTC. The encoded protein is CASTLWNEQFF.

The sample holds many counts of this clonotype. The chain combines TRBV6-1 with TRBJ2-5; 8 nucleotides match TRBD1. V dropped 5 bases and J dropped 3; count of bases not matched to a gene: 5. Germline CDR1 reads MNHNS; CDR2 reads SASEGT. The CDR3 covers 14 residues. The CDR3: CASSRQGRKETQYF. The CDR3, as DNA: TGTGCCAGCAGTCGACAGGGGAGGAAAGAGACCCAGTACTTC.

This clonotype was seen many times. V and J are TRBV12-3 or TRBV12-4 and TRBJ2-7; D is uncertain. This CDR3 spans 12 amino acids. V lost 6 bases to trimming and J lost 0 bases, with 6 bases between them. The CDR3 here is CASRASSYEQYF. The CDR3 DNA reads as TGTGCCAGCAGGGCCAGCTCCTACGAGCAGTACTTC.

In this sample, this clonotype turned up many times. V usage is TRBV6-4 and J usage is TRBJ2-1; D unresolved. Germline lookup yields CDR1 MRHNA and CDR2 SNTAGT. The CDR3 extends over 15 amino acids. V lost 6 bases and J 0 bases, leaving 12 bases between the germline ends. The CDR3 is CASRRHSSSYNEQFF. The CDR3 DNA sequence: TGTGCCAGCAGGAGACACTCGAGCTCCTACAATGAGCAGTTCTTC.

The rearrangement uses TRBV7-2 and TRBJ2-2, with TRBD1 matching over 7 bases. Germline loops: CDR1 SGHTA, CDR2 FQGNSA. Losses at the gene ends were 3 bases for V and 6 bases for J; bases not matched to a gene: 7. The CDR3 is made up of 15 amino acids. This CDR3 is CASSFGTVLSGELFF. The CDR3 DNA reads as TGTGCCAGCAGCTTTGGGACAGTCCTTTCCGGGGAGCTGTTTTTT.

This clonotype occurred a few times. This sequence joins TRBV7-8 and TRBJ2-5; D is undetermined. The CDR3 contains 13 residues. V was cut by 2 bases and J by 3 bases, with 7 bases left in between. CDR1 is SGHVS and CDR2 is FQNEAQ in the germline V gene. The CDR3 DNA reads as TGTGCCAGCAGCTTAAGTCGGGAAGAGACCCAGTACTTC. Residues: CASSLSREETQYF.